Listed here are 10 T cell receptor beta chains from one sample, sequenced in a study of CD8 T cells in Susac syndrome. Reverse transcription of roughly 0.5 to 1 ug RNA was carried out with random hexamers. In TCRdb, the immunoSEQ multiplex PCR reads were re-called with MiXCR into one record per CDR3 protein. The data show 150,000 to 200,000 distinct CDR3 sequences, with 90% to 95% seen just once and just over 0.13% held by the top ten. Sequencing input: CD4+ T cells from PBMCs. Receptor source: a human donor in good health.

This chain connects TRBV5-6 to TRBJ2-5, with a possible D match to TRBD2 (6 bases). Deletions cut 0 bases from V and 7 bases from J, with 7 bases between. From germline, CDR1 is SGHDT and CDR2 YYEEEE. This CDR3 region has 12 residues. The chain's CDR3 is CASSLEEGTQYF. The CDR3 DNA is TGTGCCAGCAGCTTGGAGGAGGGGACCCAGTACTTC.

Comment on this clonotype: One end of the junction does not line up with germline, which may come from a read error. CDR3 DNA sequence: TGTGCCAGCAGCGTAACCAGCCAGAACATTGAAGCTTTCTTT. Amino acids: CASSVTSQNIEAFF. V is TRBV9 and J is TRBJ1-1; D unresolved. The CDR3 is made up of 14 amino acids. Germline values: CDR1 SGDLS, CDR2 YYNGEE.

This chain joins TRBV20-1 and TRBJ1-1, with D tentatively TRBD1 (5 bases). Germline lookup yields CDR1 DFQATT and CDR2 SNEGSKA (reference sequence). The CDR3 totals 12 residues. Trimming removed 2 bases at V and 1 base at J, with 5 bases between. DNA of the CDR3: TGCAGTGCTAGACAGGGGAACACTGAAGCTTTCTTT. Protein sequence: CSARQGNTEAFF.

The CDR3 sequence: CASSHGGDGTQYF. DNA for the CDR3: TGCGCCAGCAGCCATGGAGGGGATGGGACCCAGTACTTC. V usage is TRBV4-1 and J usage is TRBJ2-5, with D perhaps TRBD2 (6 bases). V dropped 3 bases and J dropped 7 bases, with 12 bases sitting between them. Germline V gives CDR1 MGHRA, CDR2 YSYEKL. This CDR3 is built from 13 residues.

This clonotype has only one observation. V and J are TRBV7-9 and TRBJ2-5; TRBD1 aligns across 10 bases. V dropped 7 bases and J dropped 5; count of bases not matched to a gene: 10. The CDR3 loop spans 15 amino acids. Germline V lookup: CDR1 SEHNR, CDR2 FQNEAQ (reference sequence). The chain's CDR3 is CASTGRTGGDETQYF. The CDR3 DNA sequence: TGTGCCAGCACGGGCAGGACAGGGGGAGACGAGACCCAGTACTTC.

The gene calls are TRBV20-1 and TRBJ2-5; D may correspond to TRBD1 or TRBD2 (6 bases each). With 2 bases removed from V and 5 bases from J, the gap between germline ends came to 9 bases. The CDR3 is 12 amino acids. The V gene's germline CDR1 is DFQATT and CDR2 SNEGSKA (reference sequence). The CDR3 region has the DNA TGCAGTGCTAGAAGGGGGACTGAGACCCAGTACTTC. Protein product: CSARRGTETQYF.

The V and J genes are TRBV20-1 and TRBJ1-4, with D unresolved. This CDR3 has 14 amino acids. Trimming took 0 bases from V and 7 from J, leaving 12 bases between them. The V gene's germline CDR1 is DFQATT and CDR2 SNEGSKA (reference sequence). The CDR3 bases are TGCAGTGCTAGAGAATCGGGTCGAGGTGAAAAACTGTTTTTT. This encodes CSARESGRGEKLFF.

The CDR3 region is CASSAIQGFGSEQYF. Written as DNA, the CDR3 is TGTGCCAGCAGTGCCATACAGGGGTTTGGTTCCGAGCAGTACTTC. The rearrangement joins TRBV3-1 to TRBJ2-7; TRBD1 aligns across 7 bases. There are 15 residues in the CDR3. V lost 6 bases, J lost 6 bases, and 14 bases stayed unmatched. Germline lookup yields CDR1 LGHDT and CDR2 YNNKEL (reference sequence).

The chain links TRBV9 to TRBJ2-6; D could derive from TRBD1 or TRBD2 (5 bases each). The V end lost 6 bases, the J end lost 2 bases, and 15 bases lay between the germline ends. Germline values: CDR1 SGDLS, CDR2 YYNGEE. CDR3 size: 16 residues. CDR3 region: CASMGPNLPGANVLTF. The CDR3 nucleotides read TGTGCCAGCATGGGACCGAACCTACCTGGGGCCAACGTCCTGACTTTC.

The rearrangement joins TRBV7-3 to TRBJ2-1; 10 nucleotides agree with TRBD2. CDR1 and CDR2 from the germline V gene are SGHTA and FQGTGA. The ends lost 3 bases at V and 11 bases at J; junction bases unmatched: 7. The CDR3 contains 14 residues. Here the CDR3 reads CASSLGIAGGKQFF. In nucleotides, the CDR3 is TGTGCCAGCAGCTTGGGTATAGCGGGGGGAAAGCAGTTCTTC.